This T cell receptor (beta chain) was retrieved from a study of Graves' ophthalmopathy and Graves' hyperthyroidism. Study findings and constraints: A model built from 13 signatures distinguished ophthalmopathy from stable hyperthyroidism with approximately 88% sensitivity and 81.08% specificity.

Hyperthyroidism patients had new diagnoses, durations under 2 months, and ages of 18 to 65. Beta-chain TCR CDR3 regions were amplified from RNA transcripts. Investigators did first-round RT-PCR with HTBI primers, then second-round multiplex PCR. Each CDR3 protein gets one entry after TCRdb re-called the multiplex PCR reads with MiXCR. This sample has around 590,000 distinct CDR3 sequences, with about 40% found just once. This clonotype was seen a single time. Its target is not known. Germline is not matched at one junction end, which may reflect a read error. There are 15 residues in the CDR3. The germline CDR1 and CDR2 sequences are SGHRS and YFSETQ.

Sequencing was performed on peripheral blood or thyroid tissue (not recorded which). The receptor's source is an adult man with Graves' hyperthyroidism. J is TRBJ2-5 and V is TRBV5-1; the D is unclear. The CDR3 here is CVSSFQRPVQETQYF. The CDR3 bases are TGCGTCAGCAGCTTCCAACGGCCGGTCCAAGAGACCCAGTACTTC.